These 30 T cell receptor beta chains were sequenced from one sample in a study of blood T cell repertoires in COVID-19. Assay: immunoSEQ multiplex PCR; the TCRdb copy retains only in-frame clones and omits some. This table has over 250,000 clones, approximately 89% appearing once. The material sequenced was peripheral blood. The receptors come from a young woman with COVID-19, enrolled during active disease.

V usage is TRBV5-1 and J usage is TRBJ1-1; maybe TRBD1 (5 bases). Germline CDR1 is SGHRS and CDR2 is YFSETQ. The CDR3 consists of 12 residues. V was pared by 4 bases and J by 5 bases, with 9 bases between. CDR3 nucleotide sequence: TGCGCCAGCAGCCCTCCAGGGACTGAAGCTTTCTTT. Translating gives CASSPPGTEAFF. Looking up the rest from reference TRBV5-1 and TRBJ1-1 gives the full variable domain: KAGVTQTPRYLIKTRGQQVTLSCSPISGHRSVSWYQQTPGQGLQFLFEYFSETQRNKGNFPGRFSGRQFSNSRSEMNVSTLELGDSALYLCASSPPGTEAFFGQGTRLTVV.

J is TRBJ2-3 and V is TRBV10-2; 9 bases agree with TRBD2. Germline-derived CDR1 and CDR2 are WSHSY and SAAADI. The ends lost 4 bases at V and 3 bases at J; junction bases unmatched: 5. The CDR3 runs to 15 residues. The CDR3 coding sequence is TGCGCCAGCAGTGTTGGAGCGGGAGGAACAGATACGCAGTATTTT. Its translation: CASSVGAGGTDTQYF.

The chain joins TRBV3-1 (or the pseudogene TRBV3-2) to TRBJ2-7, with a tentative D call TRBD2 (5 bases). This CDR3 has 16 amino acids. Germline loops: CDR1 LGHDT, CDR2 YNNKEL (reference sequence). The V and J ends lost 0 bases and 3 bases respectively, with 15 bases between them. For the CDR3, the DNA is TGTGCCAGCAGCCAAGATTTAAGGCTAGCAAGCTACGAGCAGTACTTC. It is translated as CASSQDLRLASYEQYF.

The gene calls are TRBV14 and TRBJ2-2; D is possibly TRBD1 (7 bases). The V and J ends lost 0 bases and 0 bases respectively, with 20 bases between them. The CDR3 contains 20 residues. The germline V gene has CDR1 SGHDN and CDR2 FVKESK. Here the CDR3 reads CASSQDGLYAGQTNTGELFF. The CDR3 DNA is TGTGCCAGCAGCCAAGATGGTCTGTATGCGGGACAGACGAACACCGGGGAGCTGTTTTTT.

The chain is built from TRBV5-1 and TRBJ2-3, with 7 bases identical to TRBD2. The CDR3 extends over 15 amino acids. Germline V gives CDR1 SGHRS, CDR2 YFSETQ. Trimming took 0 bases from V and 5 from J; bases not matched to a gene: 6. CDR3 DNA sequence: TGCGCCAGCAGCTTGGACACGGGGGGAGTAGATACGCAGTATTTT. Translating gives CASSLDTGGVDTQYF.

V and J are TRBV14 and TRBJ1-2, with D perhaps TRBD1 (6 bases). The ends were cut back, 0 bases at V and 8 bases at J, with 13 bases in the middle. Germline V gene lookup returns CDR1 SGHDN and CDR2 FVKESK. CDR3 size: 14 residues. The CDR3 protein is CASSQDWDIGGYTF. CDR3 coding DNA: TGTGCCAGCAGCCAAGATTGGGACATAGGAGGCTACACCTTC.

V gene TRBV10-3 combines with J gene TRBJ2-3; 10 bases fit TRBD2. CDR3 length: 14 amino acids. The V segment lost 7 bases and the J segment 4 bases; nucleotides outside the gene matches: 5. CDR1 and CDR2 (germline): ENHRY, SYGVKD. The CDR3 nucleotides read TGTGCCATCAACGCAGCGGGAGGGTCAGATACGCAGTATTTT. Residues: CAINAAGGSDTQYF.

The chain carries TRBV10-3 and TRBJ2-7, with D hard to call. Germline V gene lookup returns CDR1 ENHRY and CDR2 SYGVKD. Trimming removed 10 bases from V and 0 bases from J, with 13 bases in between. This CDR3 is 13 amino acids long. The chain's CDR3 is CANAPGFSYEQYF. CDR3 nucleotides: TGTGCCAACGCCCCAGGTTTCTCCTACGAGCAGTACTTC.

V is TRBV10-1 and J is TRBJ2-7; 8 nucleotides line up with TRBD1. Trimming at V came to 4 bases and at J to 3 bases, leaving 8 bases not matched to a gene. Germline assignment: CDR1 WNHNN and CDR2 SYGVQD (reference sequence). This CDR3 contains 15 residues. CDR3 sequence (DNA): TGCGCCAGCAGTGTGGGACAGGCCCCTTACTACGAGCAGTACTTC. Translated: CASSVGQAPYYEQYF.

This chain connects TRBV6-6 to TRBJ1-5; tentative D call: TRBD1 (5 bases). Trimming removed 5 bases from V and 6 bases from J, with 20 bases in between. Germline V gene sequence: CDR1 MNHNY, CDR2 SVGAGI (reference sequence). The CDR3 covers 16 residues. The CDR3 DNA reads TGTGCCAGCAGTGTTCTACCGGGGGTTGCGGGTCAGCCCCAGCATTTT. Protein sequence: CASSVLPGVAGQPQHF.

The chain employs TRBV7-9 and TRBJ1-5; TRBD1 matches 7 bases. The CDR3 loop spans 12 amino acids. V was clipped by 8 bases and J by 3 bases; unmatched bases: 1. CDR1 is SEHNR, CDR2 FQNEAQ, per germline (reference sequence). The CDR3 sequence is CASGTDNQPQHF. As DNA, the CDR3 is TGTGCCAGCGGGACAGACAATCAGCCCCAGCATTTT.

The chain couples TRBV19 to TRBJ2-1, with 9 bases that match TRBD2. The V segment lost 7 bases and the J segment 10 bases; nucleotides outside the gene matches: 8. Germline V CDR1 and CDR2: LNHDA, SQIVND (reference sequence). CDR3 length: 13 amino acids. The CDR3 here is CASIGVAGVEQFF. CDR3 DNA: TGTGCCAGTATAGGGGTAGCGGGAGTGGAGCAGTTCTTC.

The V and J genes are TRBV5-1 and TRBJ1-4; perhaps TRBD1 as D (5 bases). There are 14 residues in the CDR3. Germline loops: CDR1 SGHRS, CDR2 YFSETQ. The ends were cut back, 4 bases at V and 3 bases at J, with 10 bases in the middle. CDR3 in amino acids: CASSRGWSNEKLFF. CDR3 nucleotides: TGCGCCAGCAGCCGGGGGTGGTCTAATGAAAAACTGTTTTTT.

This chain joins TRBV5-1 and TRBJ1-1; 8 bases are a match to TRBD1. The germline V gene has CDR1 SGHRS and CDR2 YFSETQ. The junction had 5 bases not matched to a gene; V was cut back by 2 bases and J by 8 bases. The CDR3 length is 13 residues. Here the CDR3 reads CASSLDRGAEAFF. The CDR3 DNA follows: TGCGCCAGCAGCTTAGACAGGGGAGCAGAAGCTTTCTTT.

The chain joins TRBV30 to TRBJ2-6; D is ambiguous. V shed 5 bases and J shed 0 bases, with 8 bases lying between them. The CDR3 length is 14 residues. Germline lookup yields CDR1 GTSNPN and CDR2 SVGIG (reference sequence). The CDR3 DNA reads TGTGCCTGGGACATTTCCTCTGGGGCCAACGTCCTGACTTTC. This gives the protein CAWDISSGANVLTF.

The chain links TRBV9 to TRBJ1-6; D may be TRBD1 (6 bases). Trimming pared 4 bases from V and 6 bases from J, leaving 17 bases between. The CDR3 spans 16 residues. CDR1 and CDR2 from the germline V gene are SGDLS and YYNGEE. CDR3 sequence (DNA): TGTGCCAGCAGCCCTACTACACAGGGAAGTAATTCACCCCTCCACTTT. Protein sequence: CASSPTTQGSNSPLHF.

The genes are TRBV6-1 and TRBJ2-7; 8 bases map to TRBD2. The V gene end was trimmed by 1 base and the J gene end by 3 bases; junction bases not matched to a gene: 5. The CDR3 contains 15 residues. CDR1 and CDR2 (germline): MNHNS, SASEGT. The CDR3 DNA reads TGTGCCAGCAGTGAAGGTCTAGCGGGTAACTACGAGCAGTACTTC. It translates to CASSEGLAGNYEQYF.

The CDR3, as DNA: TGTGCCAGCGAGGGGGGGACAGGGCAAGAGACCCAGTACTTC. Translation: CASEGGTGQETQYF. The chain carries TRBV6-5 and TRBJ2-5, with 9 bases identical to TRBD1. The CDR3 loop spans 14 amino acids. V shed 8 bases and J 2 bases; nucleotides not matched to a gene: 6. The germline CDR1 and CDR2 sequences are MNHEY and SVGAGI.

The chain recombines TRBV2 with TRBJ2-2, with D possibly being TRBD1 (6 bases). The V end was cut by 1 base, the J end by 4 bases, with 10 bases between. Germline CDR1 and CDR2: SNHLY and FYNNEI. The CDR3 runs to 15 residues. The CDR3 coding sequence is TGTGCCAGCAGTGAAGATACAGGGACCACCGGGGAGCTGTTTTTT. It translates to CASSEDTGTTGELFF. Looking up the rest from reference TRBV2 and TRBJ2-2 gives the full variable domain: EPEVTQTPSHQVTQMGQEVILRCVPISNHLYFYWYRQILGQKVEFLVSFYNNEISEKSEIFDDQFSVERPDGSNFTLKIRSTKLEDSAMYFCASSEDTGTTGELFFGEGSRLTVL.

The chain has TRBV19 and TRBJ1-1; the D is unclear. Germline CDR1 is LNHDA and CDR2 is SQIVND (reference sequence). V was clipped by 3 bases and J by 4 bases, with 6 bases between them. This CDR3 has 12 residues. The CDR3 loop reads CASSIGFTEAFF. Here the CDR3 DNA reads TGTGCCAGTAGTATCGGGTTCACTGAAGCTTTCTTT.

The chain couples TRBV11-2 to TRBJ2-2, with D perhaps matching TRBD1 (7 bases). Germline V CDR1 and CDR2: SGHAT, FQNNGV. This CDR3 comprises 16 residues. V lost 1 base and J 3 bases, leaving 12 bases between the germline ends. This chain's CDR3 is CASSLVGRGDTGELFF. As DNA, the CDR3 is TGTGCCAGCAGCTTAGTGGGCAGGGGGGACACCGGGGAGCTGTTTTTT.

This chain connects TRBV28 to TRBJ1-2; TRBD1 matches 7 bases. The CDR3 consists of 15 residues. Germline CDR1 is MDHEN and CDR2 is SYDVKM. V was pared by 6 bases and J by 6 bases, with 13 bases of the junction left unmatched. CDR3: CASSYTPGQQHGYTF. The CDR3 DNA sequence: TGTGCCAGCAGCTATACCCCGGGACAGCAACATGGCTACACCTTC.

This rearrangement joins TRBV1 to TRBJ2-1; the table gives TRBD2 as D, unverified against the DNA. TRBV1 is reported as a pseudogene. The CDR3 contains 15 residues. The CDR3 bases are TGCACCAGCAGCCAAGTGTCGGGTGGGTACAATGAGCAGTTCTTC. Residues: CTSSQVSGGYNEQFF.

This clone was recorded once. The V call is TRBV19, the J call TRBJ2-7; 8 nucleotides line up with TRBD2. J was trimmed by 0 bases and V by 6 bases; bases with no gene match: 4. The CDR3 is 14 amino acids. Germline values: CDR1 LNHDA, CDR2 SQIVND (reference sequence). The CDR3 reads CASRLAENSYEQYF. CDR3 nucleotides: TGTGCCAGTAGACTAGCGGAAAACTCCTACGAGCAGTACTTC.

The chain couples TRBV7-8 to TRBJ2-1; the D is unclear. Per the germline V gene, CDR1 is SGHVS and CDR2 is FQNEAQ. This CDR3 contains 17 residues. The V and J ends lost 4 bases and 5 bases respectively, with 21 bases between them. CDR3 protein: CASSSTLAMGPNNEQFF. CDR3 bases: TGTGCCAGCAGCTCCACCCTGGCGATGGGCCCTAACAATGAGCAGTTCTTC.

The V and J genes are TRBV18 and TRBJ1-6; possible D gene TRBD1, 5 bases. Germline lookup yields CDR1 KGHSH and CDR2 LQKENI. Trimming shortened V by 4 bases and J by 5 bases, and 12 bases separated the two germline ends. This CDR3 comprises 15 residues. CDR3: CASSLGAPDNSPLHF. DNA for the CDR3: TGTGCCAGCTCACTTGGGGCGCCGGATAATTCACCCCTCCACTTT.

The chain carries TRBV24-1 and TRBJ1-1; D is possibly TRBD1 (5 bases). Germline V gene sequence: CDR1 KGHDR, CDR2 SFDVKD. The ends were cut back, 5 bases at V and 5 bases at J, with 17 bases in the middle. CDR3 length: 15 amino acids. The CDR3 DNA follows: TGTGCCACCAGTGTGGGGGAGGATGGGGTAACTGAAGCTTTCTTT. It translates to CATSVGEDGVTEAFF.

The chain combines TRBV19 with TRBJ1-1, with D uncertain. The CDR3 length is 14 residues. V lost 5 bases, J lost 5 bases, and 15 bases lay in between. Looked up from germline, CDR1 is LNHDA and CDR2 is SQIVND (reference sequence). CDR3 nucleotides: TGTGCCAGTAGTCCCCCGGTACTGAGGACTGAAGCTTTCTTT. As protein: CASSPPVLRTEAFF.

This clone was observed a handful of times. This chain connects TRBV3-1 (or the pseudogene TRBV3-2) to TRBJ2-7, with 7 bases aligning to TRBD2. CDR1 is LGHDT, CDR2 YNNKEL, per germline (reference sequence). Trimming took 0 bases from V and 1 from J; bases not matched to a gene: 3. There are 15 residues in the CDR3. The CDR3 DNA reads TGTGCCAGCAGCCAAGATTTTAGCGGGTCCTACGAGCAGTACTTC. Its translation is CASSQDFSGSYEQYF.

The rearrangement joins TRBV10-1 to TRBJ2-3; 8 bases match TRBD2. The germline V gene encodes CDR1 WNHNN and CDR2 SYGVQD (reference sequence). The CDR3 covers 14 residues. With 5 bases clipped from V and 5 bases from J, the junction kept 6 bases outside the gene matches. In DNA, the CDR3 is TGCGCCAGCAGTCCAGCGGGAGTTAAAGATACGCAGTATTTT. It specifies CASSPAGVKDTQYF.